This T cell receptor beta chain was identified during a study of blood T cell repertoires in COVID-19 (dated by TCRdb to the early 2020s). At the level of the whole study: Collaborator samples came from the United States, Italy and Spain and covered acute and convalescent phases of COVID-19. The material from the prospective study consisted of cDNA or gDNA derived from T cells, B-cell-depleted T cells, or PBMCs. Subjects who had been exposed to COVID-19, were actively infected with it, or had recovered from it provided the deeply sampled blood TCRbeta repertoires that made up the dataset. The repertoires were released in a freely available public database intended as a resource for research on the immune response to SARS-CoV-2. Samples were obtained from the ongoing ImmuneRACE study (first 160 participants) and from over a thousand subjects provided by 6 global collaborators. Sample metadata almost always included a de-identified subject ID, COVID-19 status, age in years and sex. Where available, HLA class I and class II types were obtained from metadata supplied by the sample provider rather than from assay-based typing.

The immunoSEQ Assay, a bias-controlled multiplex PCR, was used to amplify TCRbeta CDR3 regions from genomic DNA. From the authors' description of their analysis: Within the assay, amplification of reference gene primers was used to estimate how many nucleated cells each sample contained. To quantify the absolute abundance of each unique TCRbeta CDR3 rearrangement, sequence reads were collapsed and filtered. Productive Simpson clonality was computed per sample as the square root of Simpson's diversity index over productive rearrangements. Sourced from immuneACCESS, this table was stored by TCRdb with only in-frame sequences that have V and J called. A share of the clones is absent; for the studies checked, an unresolved V gene accounts for under half, and the remainder has no known explanation. V, J and clone size derive from that table, while D and trimming were established from the DNA sequence. This sample has under 300,000 clones in its table, and 70% to 90% of those were observed once. The ten largest make up 2% to 2.5% of the sample.

Another Seattle source contributed samples from volunteer blood donors who had recovered from COVID-19. The collaborating institutions used their own protocols to collect whole blood in K2EDTA tubes. Collaborator samples were shipped for TCRbeta analysis as frozen whole blood, isolated PBMCs, or DNA extracted from either sample type. Of note for this clone: Its antigen has not been determined. Qualities for individual bases were not recorded, and no much larger clone is one base off.

The investigation overall reported the following: The quantity of clinical and demographic metadata differed by source and by participant and was supplied without curation.

CDR1 and CDR2, per the germline V gene, are SQVTM and ANQGSEA. The CDR3 numbers 13 residues from cysteine through phenylalanine. Only CDR3 DNA is held: 39 bases, read in frame from base 1. Here V drops 8 bases and J drops 3 bases, and the junction holds 8 bases not matched to any gene. Specimen: peripheral blood. The clonotype originates from a woman aged 40 to 50 who had recovered from COVID-19. The rearranged segments are TRBV29-1 and TRBJ1-1, with 8 junctional bases fitting TRBD1. The CDR3: CSSKQGGDTEAFF. The DNA sequence is given as TGCAGCTCGAAACAGGGGGGCGACACTGAAGCTTTCTTT.